This passage covers 6 T cell receptor beta chains from one sample sequenced in a study of cytomegalovirus exposure and HLA in healthy donors. Researchers ran the PCR with 60 Vbeta and 13 Jbeta primers. Generated by immunoSEQ multiplex PCR, the TCRdb table keeps only in-frame clones and is missing some. The profile covers fewer than 250,000 clones, with 76% appearing a single time and 0.6% to 0.7% taken by the ten largest. Sequenced sample: PBMCs. The receptors come from a man between 18 and 35 years old in good health and CMV-seronegative.

The chain combines TRBV11-3 with TRBJ2-7; 7 positions agree with TRBD1. This CDR3 contains 13 residues. The V segment lost 5 bases and the J segment 5 bases; nucleotides outside the gene matches: 6. In germline, CDR1 is SGHNT, CDR2 YENEEA. The CDR3 sequence is CASSQMQGDEQYF. The CDR3 nucleotides are TGTGCCAGCAGCCAAATGCAGGGGGACGAGCAGTACTTC.

The rearrangement uses TRBV7-9 and TRBJ2-1; 13 bases fit TRBD2. The germline gives CDR1 SEHNR, CDR2 FQNEAQ (reference sequence). Trimming took 7 bases from V and 6 from J; bases not matched to a gene: 6. There are 15 residues in the CDR3. CDR3 sequence: CASTRLAGGVNEQFF. CDR3 bases: TGTGCCAGCACCCGACTAGCGGGGGGCGTCAATGAGCAGTTCTTC. Combining the CDR3 with reference TRBV7-9 and TRBJ2-1 gives the whole variable domain DTGVSQNPRHKITKRGQNVTFRCDPISEHNRLYWYRQTLGQGPEFLTYFQNEAQLEKSRLLSDRFSAERPKGSFSTLEIQRTEQGDSAMYLCASTRLAGGVNEQFFGPGTRLTVL.

This chain joins TRBV6-5 and TRBJ1-5; a weak D match, TRBD1 (6 bases). The CDR3 runs to 15 residues. Germline lookup yields CDR1 MNHEY and CDR2 SVGAGI. The ends were cut back, 0 bases at V and 9 bases at J, with 15 bases in the middle. CDR3 DNA sequence: TGTGCCAGCAGTTACTCCTCAGGGGAGAATTGGCCCCAGCATTTT. Its translation: CASSYSSGENWPQHF.

The rearrangement uses TRBV19 and TRBJ2-7; D is perhaps TRBD1 (5 bases). CDR3 length equals 16 residues. Between the trimmed V and J ends, which lost 5 bases and 1 base, there was a span of 18 bases. CDR1 is LNHDA, CDR2 SQIVND, per germline (reference sequence). The CDR3 nucleotides are TGTGCCAGTAGTGCGGTTGGACACCCAACTTCCTACGAGCAGTACTTC. This sequence encodes CASSAVGHPTSYEQYF.

This clone has just a few counts. V and J are TRBV6-5 and TRBJ2-5, with D tentatively TRBD2 (6 bases). Looked up from germline, CDR1 is MNHEY and CDR2 is SVGAGI. The V end was cut by 0 bases, the J end by 5 bases, with 16 bases between. The CDR3 is made up of 16 amino acids. The CDR3 bases are TGTGCCAGCAGTTACTCGATTAACCTAGCGATGGAGACCCAGTACTTC. Amino acid sequence: CASSYSINLAMETQYF.

The chain couples TRBV10-2 to TRBJ2-7; tentative D call: TRBD2 (6 bases). V was trimmed by 4 bases and J by 6 bases, leaving 7 bases between them. The CDR3 sequence is 11 residues long. Germline values: CDR1 WSHSY, CDR2 SAAADI. CDR3 in amino acids: CASSAGGEQYF. The CDR3 bases are TGCGCCAGCAGTGCCGGGGGCGAGCAGTACTTC.